This T cell receptor (beta chain) was recovered during a study of technical replicates of blood from a handful of donors. Produced via immunoSEQ multiplex PCR; TCRdb's table is partial and in-frame only. The sample records 60,000 to 65,000 clones, 92% being singletons. The germline V gene encodes CDR1 SGHTA and CDR2 FQGNSA. The CDR3 is 16 amino acids. V gave up 5 bases and J gave up 10 bases, with 24 bases separating them. This receptor was identified in a human donor in good health. Some clones in this sample may be carry-over from other donors' samples. The V call is TRBV7-2, the J call TRBJ2-1; D might be TRBD2 (6 bases). Material for sequencing was PBMCs. CDR3 loop: CASSPPRGGQRLEQFF. CDR3 coding DNA: TGTGCCAGCAGCCCACCGCGGGGAGGCCAGCGGTTGGAGCAGTTCTTC.